The clone carrying this T cell receptor (beta chain) was observed a few times. Its matching antigen is unknown. Every donor provided one heparinised blood draw, which averaged about 110 mL. Stem cell-like memory, regulatory, central memory and naive CD4+ cells were sorted via CD45RO/CCR7/CD25/CD127/CD95/CD27. Since all of the isolated RNA was reverse transcribed, expressed TCRB transcripts were what got sequenced. Repertoires were generated with immunoSEQ multiplex PCR, while TCRdb's copy carries only in-frame clones and drops some. The repertoire holds 500,000 to 800,000 clones, approximately 13% seen once, with more than 0.1% in the top ten. Germline V lookup: CDR1 SNHLY, CDR2 FYNNEI. The CDR3 has 15 amino acids. With V trimmed by 5 bases and J by 4 bases, 9 bases remained unmatched. The data were obtained in a study of beta chain features in type 1 diabetes. Study observations and caveats: For type 1 diabetes patients, VDJ junctions showed fewer insertions and more deletions. Type 1 diabetes patients had moderately but significantly shorter TCRB CDR3s in all four CD4+ subsets. Patients' naive, central memory and Treg TCRB repertoires seemed closer to one another than those of healthy donors.

The material sequenced was naive CD4+ T cells from blood. The V and J genes are TRBV2 and TRBJ1-1; 8 nucleotides align to TRBD1. This sequence originates from a man in his thirties or forties with type 1 diabetes. The CDR3 DNA reads as TGTGCCAGCAGTTTGCAGGGGGCGCAGAGCACTGAAGCTTTCTTT. This gives the protein CASSLQGAQSTEAFF. Full variable domain (remainder filled in from reference TRBV2 and TRBJ1-1): EPEVTQTPSHQVTQMGQEVILRCVPISNHLYFYWYRQILGQKVEFLVSFYNNEISEKSEIFDDQFSVERPDGSNFTLKIRSTKLEDSAMYFCASSLQGAQSTEAFFGQGTRLTVV.